One sample yielded the 30 T cell receptor beta chains listed below, sequenced in a study of OX40 agonist ivuxolimab in advanced cancers. Clones were read by immunoSEQ multiplex PCR, and TCRdb kept only the in-frame ones, dropping some. The table records fewer than 80,000 clones, 89% of them present only once. This specimen consisted of CD4+ or CD8+ T cells sorted from blood, obtained in a trial of the OX40 agonist ivuxolimab. The receptors shown here come from an adult with an advanced solid tumor such as melanoma, head and neck, liver or kidney cancer.

The V and J genes are TRBV9 and TRBJ1-2; the match to TRBD1 covers 7 bases. V trimming: 3 bases; J trimming: 6 bases; junction bases outside the gene matches: 5. This CDR3 region has 13 residues. Germline assignment: CDR1 SGDLS and CDR2 YYNGEE. CDR3 sequence reads: CASSATGANGYTF. CDR3 DNA sequence: TGTGCCAGCAGCGCCACAGGGGCGAATGGCTACACCTTC.

The chain carries TRBV7-2 and TRBJ2-5, with 15 bases fitting TRBD2. CDR1 is SGHTA, CDR2 FQGNSA, per germline. The CDR3 runs to 16 residues. With V trimmed by 5 bases and J by 2 bases, 3 bases remained unmatched. DNA for the CDR3: TGTGCCAGCAGCCAGGGACTAGCGGGGGGACAAGAGACCCAGTACTTC. It codes for CASSQGLAGGQETQYF.

The genes are TRBV11-2 and TRBJ1-1; no definite D call. V lost 3 bases, J lost 12 bases, and 14 bases lay in between. The CDR3 runs to 12 residues. CDR1 is SGHAT and CDR2 is FQNNGV in the germline V gene. In DNA, the CDR3 is TGTGCCAGCAGCTTGAGTCCCTTTCAATCTTTCTTT. Translated, it gives CASSLSPFQSFF. The full variable domain, in which reference TRBV11-2 and TRBJ1-1 provide the parts outside the CDR3, is EAGVAQSPRYKIIEKRQSVAFWCNPISGHATLYWYQQILGQGPKLLIQFQNNGVVDDSQLPKDRFSAERLKGVDSTLKIQPAKLEDSAVYLCASSLSPFQSFFGQGTRLTVV.

CDR3 bases: TGTGCCAGCAGCCCCCCGGCCGGGAGATTAAGCAATGAGCAGTTCTTC. Encoded protein: CASSPPAGRLSNEQFF. This chain connects TRBV7-2 to TRBJ2-1; D is possibly TRBD2 (6 bases). The germline V and J ends were trimmed by 5 bases and 6 bases, with 20 bases remaining between them. The length of the CDR3 is 16 residues. The germline V gene has CDR1 SGHTA and CDR2 FQGNSA.

The CDR3 bases are TGCGCCAGCAGCCAAGGGAAGCGGCCTAGCACAGATACGCAGTATTTT. Translating gives CASSQGKRPSTDTQYF. The chain carries TRBV4-3 and TRBJ2-3; D is possibly TRBD2 (5 bases). The CDR3 runs 16 residues. V gave up 1 base and J gave up 0 bases, with 11 bases separating them. Germline V gene sequence: CDR1 LGHNA, CDR2 YSLEER.

The chain combines TRBV5-1 with TRBJ2-3; 8 nucleotides line up with TRBD2. CDR1 is SGHRS, CDR2 YFSETQ, per germline. The CDR3 sequence is 14 residues long. Trimming removed 0 bases from V and 4 bases from J; junction bases left unmatched: 1. DNA for the CDR3: TGCGCCAGCAGCTTGGAGGGACTAGCAGATACGCAGTATTTT. Translating it yields CASSLEGLADTQYF.

The chain joins TRBV7-3 to TRBJ2-1; 10 positions match TRBD2. CDR1 and CDR2 from the germline V gene are SGHTA and FQGTGA. J was trimmed by 2 bases and V by 5 bases; bases with no gene match: 12. This CDR3 contains 18 residues. Written as DNA, the CDR3 is TGTGCCAGCAGCACTCAGCGGACTAGCGGAGAGACCTACAATGAGCAGTTCTTC. The encoded protein is CASSTQRTSGETYNEQFF.

The chain uses TRBV18 and TRBJ2-1; TRBD1 is a possible D gene (6 bases). This CDR3 is built from 16 residues. V lost 0 bases and J lost 4, with 13 bases in between. The germline V gene encodes CDR1 KGHSH and CDR2 LQKENI. The CDR3 nucleotides read TGTGCCAGCTCACCACCGACGGCAAGGGGGTACAATGAGCAGTTCTTC. Its protein product is CASSPPTARGYNEQFF.

The chain employs TRBV23-1 and TRBJ2-5, with 8 positions matching TRBD1. TRBV23-1 is identified as an open reading frame with a role that is uncertain. V shed 8 bases, J shed 2 bases, and the junction held 4 bases outside the gene matches. The CDR3 contains 13 residues. This CDR3 is CASPRTGQETQYF. CDR3 bases: TGCGCCAGCCCCCGGACAGGGCAAGAGACCCAGTACTTC.

The chain couples TRBV6-5 to TRBJ1-1; D remains unclear. The V and J ends lost 2 bases and 0 bases respectively, with 4 bases between them. This CDR3 is built from 13 residues. The germline gives CDR1 MNHEY, CDR2 SVGAGI. As DNA, the CDR3 is TGTGCCAGCAGTTACACGGTGAACACTGAAGCTTTCTTT. Encoded protein: CASSYTVNTEAFF.

Written as DNA, the CDR3 is TGTGCCAGCAGCTTAGAAGGGACAGCAAACTATGGCTACACCTTC. Amino acids: CASSLEGTANYGYTF. This chain uses TRBV7-9 with TRBJ1-2; 7 positions match TRBD1. J gave up 2 bases and V 1 base, and 4 bases lay outside the gene matches. The CDR3 extends over 15 amino acids. CDR1 and CDR2 (germline): SEHNR, FQNEAQ (reference sequence).

Concerning this clone itself: The sample contains more than one DNA sequence encoding this CDR3. J is TRBJ2-4 and V is TRBV18, with TRBD2 identical over 7 bases. The length of the CDR3 is 13 residues. Trimming took 2 bases from V and 6 from J; bases not matched to a gene: 1. CDR1 KGHSH and CDR2 LQKENI come from the germline V gene. CDR3 in amino acids: CASSPGEGNIQYF. In DNA, the CDR3 is TGTGCCAGCTCACCAGGGGAGGGAAACATTCAGTACTTC.

The chain employs TRBV6-5 and TRBJ2-2, with 8 positions matching TRBD1. V dropped 3 bases and J dropped 4; count of bases not matched to a gene: 4. The CDR3 has 15 amino acids. Germline loops: CDR1 MNHEY, CDR2 SVGAGI. CDR3 sequence (DNA): TGTGCCAGCAGTTATAGGACAGGGTTCACCGGGGAGCTGTTTTTT. Amino acids: CASSYRTGFTGELFF.

The chain combines TRBV7-8 with TRBJ2-7, with 9 bases that match TRBD1. This CDR3 spans 15 amino acids. The trim removed 5 bases at V and 1 base at J, leaving 6 bases unmatched. CDR1 and CDR2 from the germline V gene are SGHVS and FQNEAQ. The CDR3 reads CASSPQGTGSYEQYF. The CDR3 DNA is TGTGCCAGCAGCCCCCAGGGGACAGGGTCCTACGAGCAGTACTTC.

This clone was counted a single time. Other DNA sequences of this sample code for an identical CDR3. The chain joins TRBV5-6 to TRBJ2-7; D uncertain. This CDR3 is built from 14 residues. Trimming cost V 2 bases and J 2 bases, with 11 bases left between them. Germline assignment: CDR1 SGHDT and CDR2 YYEEEE. The CDR3 loop reads CASSFDRVAYEQYF. For the CDR3, the DNA is TGTGCCAGCAGCTTTGACCGGGTAGCCTACGAGCAGTACTTC.

The sample holds one count of this clone. The chain is built from TRBV7-2 and TRBJ2-7; unclear D gene. Germline V CDR1 and CDR2: SGHTA, FQGNSA. CDR3 length equals 14 residues. The V end was cut by 1 base, the J end by 2 bases, with 9 bases between. CDR3 residues: CASSLVGSTYEQYF. CDR3 in DNA: TGTGCCAGCAGCTTAGTGGGAAGTACCTACGAGCAGTACTTC. Full variable domain (remainder filled in from reference TRBV7-2 and TRBJ2-7): GAGVSQSPSNKVTEKGKDVELRCDPISGHTALYWYRQSLGQGLEFLIYFQGNSAPDKSGLPSDRFSAERTGGSVSTLTIQRTQQEDSAVYLCASSLVGSTYEQYFGPGTRLTVT.

The chain couples TRBV19 to TRBJ2-2, with 8 bases fitting TRBD1. There are 15 residues in the CDR3. The V and J ends lost 6 bases and 3 bases, in that order; junction bases with no gene match: 6. The germline gives CDR1 LNHDA, CDR2 SQIVND (reference sequence). The CDR3 reads CASRVTGGDTGELFF. CDR3 nucleotide sequence: TGTGCCAGTAGGGTAACAGGGGGTGACACCGGGGAGCTGTTTTTT.

The chain joins TRBV6-5 to TRBJ1-1, with 9 bases lining up with TRBD1. Germline loops: CDR1 MNHEY, CDR2 SVGAGI. This CDR3 comprises 15 residues. V trimming: 6 bases; J trimming: 1 base; junction bases outside the gene matches: 6. CDR3 bases: TGTGCCAGCAGCGGGACAGGGACGGCGAACACTGAAGCTTTCTTT. This translates into CASSGTGTANTEAFF.

The sample holds one count of this clone. V usage is TRBV19 and J usage is TRBJ1-4; D uncertain. Trimming removed 4 bases from V and 0 bases from J, with 6 bases in between. The germline V gene encodes CDR1 LNHDA and CDR2 SQIVND (reference sequence). This CDR3 has 14 residues. CDR3 region: CASSTDATNEKLFF. The CDR3, as DNA: TGTGCCAGTAGTACAGATGCAACTAATGAAAAACTGTTTTTT.

This chain links TRBV11-3 with TRBJ2-5; D remains ambiguous. The V end was cut by 4 bases, the J end by 0 bases, with 9 bases between. The length of the CDR3 is 14 residues. CDR1 SGHNT and CDR2 YENEEA come from the germline V gene. The CDR3: CASSSSRYQETQYF. In DNA, the CDR3 is TGTGCCAGCAGCTCTTCCCGGTACCAAGAGACCCAGTACTTC.

The J gene is TRBJ1-1, the V gene TRBV19; D gene ambiguous. Looked up from germline, CDR1 is LNHDA and CDR2 is SQIVND (reference sequence). This CDR3 is 14 amino acids long. V was clipped by 9 bases and J by 8 bases, with 22 bases between them. The CDR3 spells CASQGPLYNPEAFF. In DNA, the CDR3 is TGTGCCAGCCAAGGACCGCTTTACAACCCGGAAGCTTTCTTT.

The V and J genes are TRBV5-1 and TRBJ1-2; D gene unclear. This CDR3 is 15 amino acids long. Trimming shortened V by 4 bases and J by 4 bases, and 17 bases separated the two germline ends. The germline V gene encodes CDR1 SGHRS and CDR2 YFSETQ. The CDR3 DNA is TGCGCCAGCAGCCTAATACCGACATCCGGCTATGGCTACACCTTC. Its translation: CASSLIPTSGYGYTF.

The V and J genes are TRBV7-9 and TRBJ1-2; 10 bases map to TRBD1. Looked up from germline, CDR1 is SEHNR and CDR2 is FQNEAQ (reference sequence). V shed 3 bases and J 2 bases; nucleotides not matched to a gene: 6. The CDR3 has 16 residues. The CDR3 region has the DNA TGTGCCAGCAGCTTCCGACAGGGGGCTTTGAACTATGGCTACACCTTC. Amino acid sequence: CASSFRQGALNYGYTF.

The rearrangement uses TRBV9 and TRBJ2-5; D is possibly TRBD1 (5 bases). Deletions cut 0 bases from V and 6 bases from J, with 15 bases between. In germline, CDR1 is SGDLS, CDR2 YYNGEE. This CDR3 region has 15 residues. CDR3 DNA: TGTGCCAGCAGCGTAGAGGCCCAGGGAACAAAGACCCAGTACTTC. Its translation is CASSVEAQGTKTQYF.

The chain uses TRBV11-3 and TRBJ2-2; weak D call: TRBD1 (5 bases). The CDR3 consists of 16 residues. V lost 5 bases and J 4 bases, leaving 17 bases between the germline ends. Germline V lookup: CDR1 SGHNT, CDR2 YENEEA. CDR3 in amino acids: CASSPPQGIGTGELFF. CDR3 nucleotides: TGTGCCAGCAGCCCCCCCCAGGGAATTGGCACCGGGGAGCTGTTTTTT.

The genes are TRBV10-3 and TRBJ1-1; no clear D gene. V lost 5 bases, J lost 4 bases, and 11 bases lay in between. The CDR3 has 13 amino acids. Germline lookup yields CDR1 ENHRY and CDR2 SYGVKD. As DNA, the CDR3 is TGTGCCATCAGTAATTCCTTCGGCACTGAAGCTTTCTTT. Translation: CAISNSFGTEAFF.

Concerning this clone: This sample includes further DNA sequences coding for the same CDR3. The V gene is TRBV6-5, the J gene TRBJ1-5; D call uncertain. The length of the CDR3 is 13 residues. V lost 2 bases, J lost 2 bases, and 4 bases lay in between. Germline V lookup: CDR1 MNHEY, CDR2 SVGAGI. CDR3 sequence (DNA): TGTGCCAGCAGTTACGACGGCAATCAGCCCCAGCATTTT. Translated, it gives CASSYDGNQPQHF.

J is TRBJ2-3 and V is TRBV7-9; D unclear. Trimming shortened V by 1 base and J by 1 base, and 3 bases separated the two germline ends. The CDR3 contains 13 residues. CDR1 SEHNR and CDR2 FQNEAQ come from the germline V gene (reference sequence). CDR3 residues: CASSLVGTDTQYF. In nucleotides, the CDR3 is TGTGCCAGCAGCTTAGTCGGCACAGATACGCAGTATTTT. Drawing the rest from reference TRBV7-9 and TRBJ2-3, the complete variable domain is DTGVSQNPRHKITKRGQNVTFRCDPISEHNRLYWYRQTLGQGPEFLTYFQNEAQLEKSRLLSDRFSAERPKGSFSTLEIQRTEQGDSAMYLCASSLVGTDTQYFGPGTRLTVL.

This chain links TRBV29-1 with TRBJ2-7; 12 nucleotides align to TRBD1. This CDR3 has 15 residues. Germline CDR1 is SQVTM and CDR2 is ANQGSEA. The ends lost 3 bases at V and 7 bases at J; junction bases unmatched: 10. The CDR3 protein is CSVEVRDRGLKEQYF. CDR3 nucleotide sequence: TGCAGCGTTGAGGTTCGGGACAGGGGGCTGAAGGAGCAGTACTTC.

The chain couples TRBV27 to TRBJ1-4; D unclear. The CDR3 spans 13 residues. The germline V gene encodes CDR1 MNHEY and CDR2 SMNVEV (reference sequence). V was cut by 6 bases and J by 7 bases, with 12 bases left in between. Here the CDR3 reads CASSRTLGEKLFF. The CDR3 bases are TGTGCCAGCAGCCGAACATTGGGTGAAAAACTGTTTTTT.